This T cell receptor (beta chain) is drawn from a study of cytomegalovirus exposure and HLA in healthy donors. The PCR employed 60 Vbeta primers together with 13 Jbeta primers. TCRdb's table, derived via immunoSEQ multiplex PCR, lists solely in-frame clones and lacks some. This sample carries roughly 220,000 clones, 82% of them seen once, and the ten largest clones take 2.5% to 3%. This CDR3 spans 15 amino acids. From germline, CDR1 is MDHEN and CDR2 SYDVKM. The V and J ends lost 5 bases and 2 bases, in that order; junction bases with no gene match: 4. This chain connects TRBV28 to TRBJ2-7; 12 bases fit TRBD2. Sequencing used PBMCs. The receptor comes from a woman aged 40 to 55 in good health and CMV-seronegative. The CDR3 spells CASSELAGGAYEQYF. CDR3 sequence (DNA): TGTGCCAGCAGTGAACTAGCGGGAGGCGCCTACGAGCAGTACTTC.